The subject of this entry is one T cell receptor (beta chain). The antigen is undetermined. The data are from a study of T cell responses to AZD1222 COVID-19 vaccine. Whole-study context: Analyses pooled second doses at about 4 or about 12 weeks. Study-wide points: Scientists sampled the repertoires only once the peak T cell response had passed. A mostly white British donor set with more females was recruited, and clonal diversity was possibly underestimated. Receipt of two AZD1222 doses was followed by a rise in Spike-specific TCR breadth and depth.

Sequencing used immunoSEQ multiplex PCR; TCRdb keeps in-frame clones, though not all of them. The sample records approximately 190,000 clones, roughly 88% being singletons. Trimming took off 5 bases at V and 0 bases at J, with 8 bases between the two ends. The germline V gene encodes CDR1 LNHDA and CDR2 SQIVND (reference sequence). The CDR3 is 15 residues long. This sequence joins TRBV19 and TRBJ2-6; D unresolved. The clonotype comes from an adult in good health. The material sequenced was peripheral blood, taken on day 0 of AZD1222 vaccination. CDR3: CASSAKFSGANVLTF. The CDR3 DNA is TGTGCCAGTAGTGCAAAATTCTCTGGGGCCAACGTCCTGACTTTC.